Below, 21 T cell receptor beta chains from the same sample are listed, as sequenced in a study of CD8 T cells in Susac syndrome (dated by TCRdb to about 2019). The method behind the library was the immunoSEQ multiplex PCR assay. RNA was extracted with the RNeasy kit and roughly 0.5 to 1 ug was reverse transcribed using random hexamers. The raw public reads went through TCRdb reprocessing: fastp at Q25, MiXCR clone calling, in-frame beta chains kept. A single entry per CDR3 protein holds the most common genes and DNA from its merged rows. For this sample the table gives 150,000 to 200,000 distinct CDR3 sequences, of which about 94% were detected only once. The ten most abundant clones make up approximately 0.09% of the sample. What was sequenced was CD4+ T cells from PBMCs. Every receptor here comes from a human donor with multiple sclerosis.

The chain is built from TRBV7-9 and TRBJ2-1; D gene uncertain. V lost 5 bases and J 7 bases, leaving 6 bases between the germline ends. Germline CDR1 is SEHNR and CDR2 is FQNEAQ (reference sequence). The CDR3 length is 11 residues. The CDR3 DNA reads TGTGCCAGCAGCCCCCAGAATGAGCAGTTCTTC. As protein: CASSPQNEQFF.

V is TRBV29-1 and J is TRBJ2-7; perhaps TRBD2 as D (6 bases). CDR1 and CDR2 (germline): SQVTM, ANQGSEA. V was trimmed by 4 bases and J by 4 bases, leaving 17 bases between them. The CDR3 is 14 amino acids. This chain's CDR3 is CSVVGLGGDYEQYF. CDR3 DNA sequence: TGCAGCGTTGTGGGGCTGGGCGGGGATTACGAGCAGTACTTC.

This rearrangement joins TRBV9 to TRBJ2-3; the D gene is possibly TRBD1 (6 bases). Deletions cut 5 bases from V and 1 base from J, with 11 bases between. Germline CDR1 reads SGDLS; CDR2 reads YYNGEE. The CDR3 is made up of 14 amino acids. Here the CDR3 reads CASSVDSRTDTQYF. The CDR3 DNA is TGTGCCAGCAGTGTGGACAGCCGCACAGATACGCAGTATTTT.

The chain has TRBV19 and TRBJ1-5, with a weak D call TRBD1 (6 bases). Germline V lookup: CDR1 LNHDA, CDR2 SQIVND (reference sequence). The CDR3 runs 14 residues. Trimming removed 3 bases from V and 5 bases from J, with 11 bases in between. CDR3 sequence (DNA): TGTGCCAGTAGTATCCGACAGGACCATCAGCCCCAGCATTTT. Amino acids: CASSIRQDHQPQHF.

The rearrangement links TRBV5-5 to TRBJ2-1; 8 bases match TRBD1. CDR1 and CDR2 from the germline V gene are SGHKS and YYEKEE (reference sequence). V shed 4 bases and J 2 bases; nucleotides not matched to a gene: 8. The CDR3 is 16 amino acids. CDR3 DNA: TGTGCCAGCAGCCCCCTTTCCAGGGGGCCCTACAATGAGCAGTTCTTC. Protein: CASSPLSRGPYNEQFF.

This clonotype was counted between two and nine times. Sequence at one end of the junction differs from germline and may be a read error. The genes are TRBV5-1 and TRBJ1-1, with 8 positions matching TRBD1. The CDR3 has 13 residues. Germline lookup yields CDR1 SGHRS and CDR2 YFSETQ. CDR3 DNA: TGTGCTAGCAGCTTAGACAGGGGTACTGAAGCTTTCTTT. Translated: CASSLDRGTEAFF. The entire variable domain, with the rest obtained from reference TRBV5-1 and TRBJ1-1, is as follows: KAGVTQTPRYLIKTRGQQVTLSCSPISGHRSVSWYQQTPGQGLQFLFEYFSETQRNKGNFPGRFSGRQFSNSRSEMNVSTLELGDSALYLCASSLDRGTEAFFGQGTRLTVV.

The chain recombines TRBV24-1 with TRBJ2-1; the match to TRBD2 covers 9 bases. Germline V CDR1 and CDR2: KGHDR, SFDVKD. Germline trimming cut 2 bases from V and 3 bases from J; bases unmatched to any gene: 4. This CDR3 region has 16 residues. The CDR3 is CATSDWGLAGYNEQFF. CDR3 coding DNA: TGTGCCACCAGTGATTGGGGACTAGCAGGCTACAATGAGCAGTTCTTC.

The J gene is TRBJ2-7, the V gene TRBV3-1; D not resolved. The CDR3 runs 15 residues. The ends were cut back, 1 base at V and 4 bases at J, with 14 bases in the middle. CDR1 LGHDT and CDR2 YNNKEL come from the germline V gene (reference sequence). The CDR3 DNA reads TGTGCCAGCAGCCAAGGTCCGTCCGAACTTTACGAGCAGTACTTC. Protein product: CASSQGPSELYEQYF.

This sequence joins TRBV5-4 and TRBJ2-7; 10 nucleotides align to TRBD1. This CDR3 contains 14 residues. J gave up 7 bases and V 0 bases, and 4 bases lay outside the gene matches. Per the germline V gene, CDR1 is SGHNT and CDR2 is YYREEE (reference sequence). The CDR3 loop is CASSLAWGQGEQYF. The CDR3 bases are TGTGCCAGCAGCTTGGCCTGGGGACAGGGGGAGCAGTACTTC.

The chain combines TRBV20-1 with TRBJ1-6; TRBD1 agrees at 7 bases. The V segment lost 1 base and the J segment 7 bases; nucleotides outside the gene matches: 4. The CDR3 extends over 14 amino acids. Germline V gene sequence: CDR1 DFQATT, CDR2 SNEGSKA (reference sequence). The CDR3, as DNA: TGCAGTGCTAGAGCCGGGACAGAGAATTCACCCCTCCACTTT. Translation gives CSARAGTENSPLHF.

The V and J genes are TRBV29-1 and TRBJ1-1; D is ambiguous. Germline V CDR1 and CDR2: SQVTM, ANQGSEA. The ends were cut back, 4 bases at V and 4 bases at J, with 7 bases in the middle. This CDR3 has 11 amino acids. The CDR3 loop is CSVVVFTEAFF. As DNA, the CDR3 is TGCAGCGTTGTAGTCTTCACTGAAGCTTTCTTT.

V is TRBV29-1 and J is TRBJ2-7; D not certain. Germline CDR1 SQVTM, CDR2 ANQGSEA. The V end lost 4 bases, the J end lost 3 bases, and 7 bases lay between the germline ends. This CDR3 is 11 amino acids long. The CDR3 is CSVGQNYEQYF. The CDR3 region has the DNA TGCAGCGTTGGGCAGAACTACGAGCAGTACTTC.

The chain couples TRBV20-1 to TRBJ2-2, with D perhaps TRBD2 (6 bases). This CDR3 comprises 15 residues. With 4 bases removed from V and 0 bases from J, the gap between germline ends came to 12 bases. The germline CDR1 and CDR2 sequences are DFQATT and SNEGSKA (reference sequence). The CDR3 DNA reads as TGCAGTGCTAAGCGACTAGTACCGAACACCGGGGAGCTGTTTTTT. As protein: CSAKRLVPNTGELFF.

This sequence joins TRBV20-1 and TRBJ2-1, with 9 bases that match TRBD2. With V trimmed by 1 base and J by 0 bases, 13 bases remained unmatched. Germline values: CDR1 DFQATT, CDR2 SNEGSKA (reference sequence). The CDR3 runs 19 residues. The CDR3 DNA sequence: TGCAGTGCTAGAGGCGGGCGGCTAGCGGGGACAAGCTCCTACAATGAGCAGTTCTTC. Protein: CSARGGRLAGTSSYNEQFF.

The V call is TRBV29-1, the J call TRBJ1-1; possible D gene TRBD1, 5 bases. CDR3 length: 14 residues. Trimming removed 3 bases at V and 3 bases at J, with 14 bases between. Germline V gene data show CDR1 as SQVTM and CDR2 as ANQGSEA. Written as DNA, the CDR3 is TGCAGCGTTGACAGCCTGCAGGGTCACACTGAAGCTTTCTTT. Translation gives CSVDSLQGHTEAFF. Based on the CDR3 plus reference TRBV29-1 and TRBJ1-1, the full variable domain is SAVISQKPSRDICQRGTSLTIQCQVDSQVTMMFWYRQQPGQSLTLIATANQGSEATYESGFVIDKFPISRPNLTFSTLTVSNMSPEDSSIYLCSVDSLQGHTEAFFGQGTRLTVV.

V gene TRBV12-3 or TRBV12-4 combines with J gene TRBJ1-1; D unclear. The length of the CDR3 is 13 residues. V dropped 2 bases and J dropped 1 base, with 5 bases sitting between them. The CDR3 DNA is TGTGCCAGCAGTTTAACAGAGAACACTGAAGCTTTCTTT. Encoded protein: CASSLTENTEAFF.

This sequence joins TRBV3-1 and TRBJ2-7; possible D gene TRBD1, 6 bases. The CDR3 contains 15 residues. The ends were cut back, 3 bases at V and 0 bases at J, with 12 bases in the middle. Germline V CDR1 and CDR2: LGHDT, YNNKEL (reference sequence). CDR3 in DNA: TGTGCCAGCAGCCACCACAGGGCTCTCTCCTACGAGCAGTACTTC. This sequence encodes CASSHHRALSYEQYF.

The J gene is TRBJ1-2, the V gene TRBV3-1, with TRBD1 matching 9 bases. The CDR3 contains 12 residues. Germline values: CDR1 LGHDT, CDR2 YNNKEL (reference sequence). The junction had 3 bases not matched to a gene; V was cut back by 3 bases and J by 10 bases. The CDR3 reads CASSHTGGDYTF. The CDR3 bases are TGTGCCAGCAGCCATACAGGGGGCGACTACACCTTC.

The CDR3 DNA is TGCGCCAGCAGCTTGTCGCTTGGGACCCAGTACTTC. This encodes CASSLSLGTQYF. The chain couples TRBV5-1 to TRBJ2-5; D not resolved. The V gene's germline CDR1 is SGHRS and CDR2 YFSETQ. The CDR3 loop spans 12 amino acids. Trimming took off 1 base at V and 7 bases at J, with 8 bases between the two ends.

This chain joins TRBV29-1 and TRBJ1-2; 7 bases are a match to TRBD1. The CDR3 runs to 12 residues. The germline CDR1 and CDR2 sequences are SQVTM and ANQGSEA. V shed 8 bases, J shed 4 bases, and the junction held 7 bases outside the gene matches. The CDR3 DNA reads as TGCAGCACTGCACAGGGGACCTATGGCTACACCTTC. This codes for CSTAQGTYGYTF. Complete variable domain (other parts from reference TRBV29-1 and TRBJ1-2): SAVISQKPSRDICQRGTSLTIQCQVDSQVTMMFWYRQQPGQSLTLIATANQGSEATYESGFVIDKFPISRPNLTFSTLTVSNMSPEDSSIYLCSTAQGTYGYTFGSGTRLTVV.

This clonotype came up a few times. CDR3 in amino acids: CASSPGRYEQYF. The CDR3 DNA reads as TGTGCCAGCTCACCAGGGAGGTACGAGCAGTACTTC. V is TRBV18 and J is TRBJ2-7; D is possibly TRBD2 (6 bases). V was pared by 2 bases and J by 4 bases, with 6 bases between. The CDR3 length is 12 residues. Per germline, CDR1 KGHSH and CDR2 LQKENI.